Sequencing of this TCR beta chain was carried out in a study of CD8+ T cells in alopecia areata. Study results and limitations: Clonality exceeded that of normal scalp in lesional scalp, most notably in alopecia totalis/universalis.

RNA extraction was followed by reverse transcription into cDNA, which acted as the sequencing template. Method: immunoSEQ multiplex PCR; TCRdb's copy keeps in-frame clones and lacks some. Of 20,000 to 30,000 clones in the sample, 40% to 65% were seen once. CDR3 size: 14 residues. J was trimmed by 6 bases and V by 2 bases; bases with no gene match: 10. CDR1 and CDR2 (germline): SQVTM, ANQGSEA. The authors sorted CD4+ and CD8+ T cells from PBMCs. This clone was seen at least ten times. The target antigen is unknown. The receptor was isolated from a human donor with alopecia areata. V and J are TRBV29-1 and TRBJ2-7, with TRBD2 matching 7 bases. Sequenced: NKG2D-high CD8+ T cells sorted from blood. The CDR3 sequence is CSVETRAGAGEQYF. DNA for the CDR3: TGCAGCGTTGAAACCCGGGCGGGAGCTGGCGAGCAGTACTTC.